This TCR beta chain was captured in a study of blood T cells in healthy people across ages. A second PCR, run for about 6 to 12 cycles, used a sample-barcoded 5' primer plus a J-beta primer mix. TCRdb independently ran MiXCR on the 5' RACE reads; one entry per CDR3 protein. The table shows 1.5 million to 2 million distinct CDR3 sequences, with about 30% occurring only once. There were healthy Caucasian individuals from Russia, aged about 6 to 100, serving as donors. The trim removed 3 bases at V and 14 bases at J, leaving 10 bases unmatched. The length of the CDR3 is 13 residues. Per the germline V gene, CDR1 is SGHAT and CDR2 is FQNNGV. As to this clonotype: Antigen specificity is unknown.

Study-level points and caveats: Roughly linear age-related decline in beta diversity appeared, significant by age about 40.

This receptor was taken from a woman aged 25-40 years in good health. The V call is TRBV11-2, the J call TRBJ2-4; 7 bases fit TRBD2. The source material was blood. CDR3 sequence reads: CASSFGSAGAKYF. The CDR3 DNA is TGTGCCAGCAGCTTTGGTTCGGCGGGAGCGAAGTACTTC.